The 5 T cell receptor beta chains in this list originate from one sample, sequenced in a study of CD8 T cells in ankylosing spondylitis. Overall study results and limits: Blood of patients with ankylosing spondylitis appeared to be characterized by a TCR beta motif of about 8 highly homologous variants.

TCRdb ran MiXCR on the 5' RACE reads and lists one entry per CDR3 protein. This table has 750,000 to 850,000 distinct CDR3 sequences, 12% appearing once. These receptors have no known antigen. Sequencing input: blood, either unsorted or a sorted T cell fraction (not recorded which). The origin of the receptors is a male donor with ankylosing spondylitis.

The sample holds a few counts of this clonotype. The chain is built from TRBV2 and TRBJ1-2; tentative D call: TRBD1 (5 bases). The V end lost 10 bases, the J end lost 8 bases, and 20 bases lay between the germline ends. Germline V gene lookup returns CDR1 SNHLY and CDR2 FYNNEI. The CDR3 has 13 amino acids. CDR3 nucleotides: TGTGCCACCTCCGGAGGAGACAGTGGGGGCTACACCTTC. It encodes CATSGGDSGGYTF.

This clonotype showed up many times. CDR3 residues: CSPQRLYNTEAFF. The CDR3 nucleotides are TGCAGCCCTCAGCGCTTGTACAACACTGAAGCTTTCTTT. The chain is built from TRBV20-1 and TRBJ1-1; D is ambiguous. Per germline, CDR1 DFQATT and CDR2 SNEGSKA (reference sequence). CDR3 length: 13 amino acids.

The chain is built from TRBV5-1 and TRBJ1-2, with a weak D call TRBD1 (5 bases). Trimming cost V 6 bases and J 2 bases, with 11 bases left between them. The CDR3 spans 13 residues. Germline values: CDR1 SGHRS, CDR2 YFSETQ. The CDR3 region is CASTQGGNYGYTF. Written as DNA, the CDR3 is TGCGCCAGCACCCAGGGAGGGAACTATGGCTACACCTTC.

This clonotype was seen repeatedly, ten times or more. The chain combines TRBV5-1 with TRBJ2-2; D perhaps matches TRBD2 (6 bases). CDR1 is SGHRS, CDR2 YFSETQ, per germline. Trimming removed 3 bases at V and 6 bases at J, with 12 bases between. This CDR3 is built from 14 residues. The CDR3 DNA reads TGCGCCAGCAGCTCGGGACTTCCCCCCGGGGAGCTGTTTTTT. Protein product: CASSSGLPPGELFF.

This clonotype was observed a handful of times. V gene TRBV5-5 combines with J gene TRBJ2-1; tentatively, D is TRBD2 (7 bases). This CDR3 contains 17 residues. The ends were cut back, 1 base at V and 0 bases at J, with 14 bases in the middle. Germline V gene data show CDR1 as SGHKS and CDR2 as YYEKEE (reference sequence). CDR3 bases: TGTGCCAGCAGCTTGAGGGGGGGGAGTTTCTCCTACAATGAGCAGTTCTTC. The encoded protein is CASSLRGGSFSYNEQFF.